These 10 T cell receptor beta chains share one sample of origin, sequenced in a study of T-cell reconstitution after alpha-beta-depleted transplantation in children (dated by TCRdb to about 2016). In light of the paper, this sample's treatment or condition label describes: allogeneic hematopoietic cell transplantation with graft depleted of TCRalphabeta T cells and CD19 B cells. To prepare the library, PCR was applied. Sequencing used an Illumina HiSeq 2500. To normalize quantification of the TCRbeta repertoire, the TCR libraries were built with molecular barcoding that relied on unique molecular identifiers. The public sequencing data were trimmed at Q25 with fastp and processed into clonotypes with MiXCR by TCRdb, which kept only in-frame beta chains. Rows merge per CDR3 protein into single entries with the most common DNA and genes. This sample gives 580,000 or so distinct CDR3 sequences in total; about 21% of them show up just once. Around 14% of the sample lies in the top ten.

The material sequenced was PBMCs, mostly from graft donor cells, taken 360 days after TCRalphabeta/CD19-depleted stem cell transplant. The receptors originated from a boy younger than two who had a stem cell transplant for acute myeloid leukemia, so the T cells may come from the graft donor.

A few counts support this clonotype. This chain uses TRBV20-1 with TRBJ1-4; D is ambiguous. Germline V gene sequence: CDR1 DFQATT, CDR2 SNEGSKA (reference sequence). The V end lost 2 bases, the J end lost 8 bases, and 12 bases lay between the germline ends. The CDR3 runs 13 residues. The CDR3 nucleotides read TGCAGTGCTAGACTTCTGACCGGGGAAAAACTGTTTTTT. Amino acid sequence: CSARLLTGEKLFF.

This CDR3 is CASSVFGSYEQFF. CDR3 DNA: TGTGCCAGCAGCGTCTTCGGGTCCTATGAGCAGTTCTTC. This chain joins TRBV9 and TRBJ2-1; unclear D gene. Trimming cost V 2 bases and J 8 bases, with 11 bases left between them. Germline V gives CDR1 SGDLS, CDR2 YYNGEE. The CDR3 is 13 amino acids.

The chain has TRBV7-9 and TRBJ1-5; D gene ambiguous. The CDR3 totals 15 residues. Germline CDR1 is SEHNR and CDR2 is FQNEAQ (reference sequence). V lost 1 base and J lost 3, with 10 bases in between. The CDR3 nucleotides are TGTGCCAGCAGCTTAGACGGGCCTAACAATCAGCCCCAGCATTTT. Protein sequence: CASSLDGPNNQPQHF.

Notes on this clonotype: The junction differs from germline at one of its ends, possibly a read error. The chain is built from TRBV2 and TRBJ2-4; weak D call: TRBD2 (5 bases). The germline CDR1 and CDR2 sequences are SNHLY and FYNNEI. The CDR3 has 19 residues. The CDR3 region has the DNA TGTACCAGCAGTCCCCGGAGAGGCGTGATCGAGGGAGCCAAAAACATTCAGTACTTC. As protein: CTSSPRRGVIEGAKNIQYF.

This clonotype was counted at least ten times. V usage is TRBV6-5 and J usage is TRBJ1-3, with 8 nucleotides matching TRBD1. This CDR3 is built from 11 residues. CDR1 and CDR2 (germline): MNHEY, SVGAGI. With 9 bases clipped from V and 7 bases from J, the junction kept 2 bases outside the gene matches. The CDR3 DNA reads TGTGCCAGTCGGACAGGGAACACCATATATTTT. Translation: CASRTGNTIYF.

The chain combines TRBV20-1 with TRBJ2-4, with D perhaps given as TRBD1 or TRBD2 (6 bases each). Germline V gene sequence: CDR1 DFQATT, CDR2 SNEGSKA (reference sequence). The CDR3 is 16 residues long. The germline V and J ends were trimmed by 6 bases and 3 bases, with 21 bases remaining between them. The CDR3 region has the DNA TGCAGTGCCAACGGCGGATTAGGGGGGCACAAAAACATTCAGTACTTC. Protein: CSANGGLGGHKNIQYF.

This clonotype was seen only a few times. The chain has TRBV20-1 and TRBJ2-1, with TRBD2 matching 10 bases. Germline V gene lookup returns CDR1 DFQATT and CDR2 SNEGSKA (reference sequence). CDR3 length equals 17 residues. The junction had 13 bases not matched to a gene; V was cut back by 1 base and J by 7 bases. The CDR3, as DNA: TGCAGTGCTAGAGTCTACCTAAGGAGCGGGGGGGGGAATGAGCAGTTCTTC. It is translated as CSARVYLRSGGGNEQFF.

The genes are TRBV10-3 and TRBJ1-2; unclear D gene. Trimming left V 3 bases short and J 5 bases short, with 13 bases between. The CDR3 is 14 residues long. Germline CDR1 ENHRY, CDR2 SYGVKD. The CDR3 here is CAISEGSPGYGYTF. The CDR3 DNA is TGTGCCATCAGTGAAGGCAGCCCGGGATATGGCTACACCTTC.

V is TRBV6-1 and J is TRBJ2-1, with 7 bases matching TRBD2. After removal of 4 bases from V and 5 bases from J, the junction contained 5 bases not matched to a gene. The CDR3 contains 14 residues. Germline CDR1 and CDR2: MNHNS and SASEGT. The CDR3 sequence: CASSVSSGDNEQFF. The CDR3 DNA follows: TGTGCCAGCAGTGTATCTAGCGGCGACAATGAGCAGTTCTTC.

This clonotype was found a few times. The chain is built from TRBV12-3 or TRBV12-4 and TRBJ2-3; D uncertain. V dropped 2 bases and J dropped 2 bases, with 8 bases sitting between them. The CDR3 contains 14 residues. CDR3 residues: CASSLRISTDTQYF. The DNA of the CDR3 is TGTGCCAGCAGTTTAAGGATCTCCACAGATACGCAGTATTTT.